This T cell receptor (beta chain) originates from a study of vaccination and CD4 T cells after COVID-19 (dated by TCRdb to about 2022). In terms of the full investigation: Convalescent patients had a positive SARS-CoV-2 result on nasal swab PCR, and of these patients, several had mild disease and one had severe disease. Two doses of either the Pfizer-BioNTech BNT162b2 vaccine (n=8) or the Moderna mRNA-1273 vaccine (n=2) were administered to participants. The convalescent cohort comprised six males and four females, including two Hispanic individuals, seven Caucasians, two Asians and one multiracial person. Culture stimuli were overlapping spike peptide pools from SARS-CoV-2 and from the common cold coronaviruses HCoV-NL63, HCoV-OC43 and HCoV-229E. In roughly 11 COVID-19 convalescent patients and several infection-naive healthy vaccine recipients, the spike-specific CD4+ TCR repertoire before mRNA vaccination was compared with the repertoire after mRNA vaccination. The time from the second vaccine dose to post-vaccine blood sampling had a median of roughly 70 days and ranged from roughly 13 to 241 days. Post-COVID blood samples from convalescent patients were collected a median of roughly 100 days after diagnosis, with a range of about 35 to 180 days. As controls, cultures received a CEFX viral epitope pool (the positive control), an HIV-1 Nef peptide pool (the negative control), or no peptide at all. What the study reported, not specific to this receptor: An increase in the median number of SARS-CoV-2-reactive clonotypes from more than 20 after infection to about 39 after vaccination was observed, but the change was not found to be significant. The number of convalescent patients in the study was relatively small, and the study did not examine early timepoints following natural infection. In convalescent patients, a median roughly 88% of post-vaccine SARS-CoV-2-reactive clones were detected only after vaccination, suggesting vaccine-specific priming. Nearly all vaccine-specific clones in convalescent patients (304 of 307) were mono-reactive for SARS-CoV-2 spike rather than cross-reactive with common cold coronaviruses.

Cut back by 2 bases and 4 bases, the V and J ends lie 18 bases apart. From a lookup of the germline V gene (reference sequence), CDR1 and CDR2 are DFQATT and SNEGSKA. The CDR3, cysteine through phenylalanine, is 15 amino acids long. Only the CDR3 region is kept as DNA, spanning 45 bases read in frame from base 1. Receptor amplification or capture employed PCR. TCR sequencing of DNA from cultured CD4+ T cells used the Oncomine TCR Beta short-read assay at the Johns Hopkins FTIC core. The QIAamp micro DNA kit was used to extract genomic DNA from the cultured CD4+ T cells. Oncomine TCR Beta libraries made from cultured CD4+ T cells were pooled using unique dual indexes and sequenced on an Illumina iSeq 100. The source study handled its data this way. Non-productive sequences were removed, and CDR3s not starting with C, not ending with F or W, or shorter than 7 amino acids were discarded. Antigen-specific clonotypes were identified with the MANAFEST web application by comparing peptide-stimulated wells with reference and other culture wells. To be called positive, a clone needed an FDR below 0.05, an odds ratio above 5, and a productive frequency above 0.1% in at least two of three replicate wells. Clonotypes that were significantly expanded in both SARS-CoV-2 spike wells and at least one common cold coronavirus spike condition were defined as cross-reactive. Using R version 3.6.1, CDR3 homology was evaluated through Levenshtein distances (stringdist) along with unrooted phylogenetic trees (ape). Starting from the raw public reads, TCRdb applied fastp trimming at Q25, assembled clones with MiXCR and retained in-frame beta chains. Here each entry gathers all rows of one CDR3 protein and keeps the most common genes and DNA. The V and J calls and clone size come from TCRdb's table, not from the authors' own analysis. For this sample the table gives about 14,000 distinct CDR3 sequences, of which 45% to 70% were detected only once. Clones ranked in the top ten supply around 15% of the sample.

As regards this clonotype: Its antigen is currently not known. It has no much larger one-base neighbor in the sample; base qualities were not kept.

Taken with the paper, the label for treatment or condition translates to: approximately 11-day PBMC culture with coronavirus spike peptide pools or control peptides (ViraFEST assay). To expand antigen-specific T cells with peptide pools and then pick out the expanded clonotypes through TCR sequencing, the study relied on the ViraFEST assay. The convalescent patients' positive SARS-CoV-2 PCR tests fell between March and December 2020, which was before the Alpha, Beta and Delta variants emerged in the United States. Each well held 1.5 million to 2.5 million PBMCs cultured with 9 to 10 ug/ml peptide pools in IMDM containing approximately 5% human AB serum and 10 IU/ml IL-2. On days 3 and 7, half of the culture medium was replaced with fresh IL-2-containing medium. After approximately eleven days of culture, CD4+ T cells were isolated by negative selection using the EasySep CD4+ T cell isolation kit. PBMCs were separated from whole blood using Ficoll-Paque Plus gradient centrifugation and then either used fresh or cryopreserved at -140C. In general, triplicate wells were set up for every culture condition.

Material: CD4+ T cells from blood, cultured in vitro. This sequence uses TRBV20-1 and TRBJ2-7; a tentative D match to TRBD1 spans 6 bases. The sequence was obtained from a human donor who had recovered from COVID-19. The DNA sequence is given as TGCAGTGCTAGACGTGGGGGCGCGATAGGGTACGAGCAGTACTTC. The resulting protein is CSARRGGAIGYEQYF.